These T cell receptor beta chains were read from a single sample in a study of blood T cell repertoires in COVID-19. The method was immunoSEQ multiplex PCR; TCRdb's version includes in-frame clones alone and lacks a portion of them. The sample has around 310,000 clones; about nine tenths are singletons. Sample: PBMCs or T cells enriched from blood (not recorded which). Source of these receptors: a woman aged 40 to 55 who had recovered from COVID-19. CDR3s include the opening cysteine and the closing phenylalanine or tryptophan. The D gene is left open where the match is weak. Size is omitted from some rows. Given values are once, few, many or a class for expanded clones.

CDR3 length	V gene	J gene	clone size	D gene	CDR3 protein	CDR3 DNA
15	TRBV5-4	TRBJ2-2	-	TRBD2	CASSLGSGSSRELFF	TGTGCCAGCAGCTTGGGTAGCGGGAGTTCACGGGAGCTGTTTTTT
13	TRBV6-1	TRBJ1-5	-	-	CASSKAYAQPQHF	TGTGCCAGCAGTAAAGCTTACGCGCAGCCCCAGCATTTT
13	TRBV5-8	TRBJ1-2	-	-	CASSLVGGYGYTF	TGTGCCAGCAGCTTGGTAGGCGGCTATGGCTACACCTTC
13	TRBV20-1	TRBJ1-4	once	-	CSASRQAGEKLFF	TGCAGTGCTAGTCGACAGGCGGGTGAAAAACTGTTTTTT
14	TRBV30	TRBJ1-1	once	-	CAWKAGAIGTEAFF	TGTGCCTGGAAGGCAGGGGCGATAGGCACTGAAGCTTTCTTT
14	TRBV6-5	TRBJ2-7	few	TRBD1	CASSHLGQGYEQYF	TGTGCCAGCAGTCACCTCGGACAGGGTTACGAGCAGTACTTC
10	TRBV9	TRBJ2-7	-	-	CASNIDEQYF	TGTGCCAGCAACATCGACGAGCAGTACTTC
16	TRBV27	TRBJ1-2	-	TRBD1	CASSSLDREALYGYTF	TGTGCCAGCAGTTCACTCGACAGGGAGGCCCTCTATGGCTACACCTTC
14	TRBV3-1/TRBV3-2	TRBJ1-1	-	-	CASSQQASNTEAFF	TGTGCCAGCAGCCAACAGGCTTCGAACACTGAAGCTTTCTTT
17	TRBV18	TRBJ1-5	-	TRBD1	CASSPSPGQGANQPQHF	TGTGCCAGCTCCCCTTCTCCGGGGCAGGGGGCAAATCAGCCCCAGCATTTT
16	TRBV7-9	TRBJ2-7	-	TRBD2	CASSSVLAGTFYEQYF	TGTGCCAGCAGCTCAGTCCTAGCGGGGACCTTCTACGAGCAGTACTTC
14	TRBV2	TRBJ2-7	-	TRBD1	CASRAGGPPTWQYF	TGTGCCAGCAGAGCAGGGGGCCCCCCTACCTGGCAGTACTTC
15	TRBV30	TRBJ2-7	-	TRBD2	CAWSVLAGGPYEQYF	TGTGCCTGGAGTGTTCTAGCGGGAGGGCCGTACGAGCAGTACTTC
15	TRBV5-1	TRBJ2-1	-	TRBD2	CASSPGTSGSHEQFF	TGCGCCAGCAGCCCCGGGACTAGCGGGAGCCATGAGCAGTTCTTC
15	TRBV9	TRBJ2-2	-	-	CASSPNGGVTERLFF	TGTGCCAGCAGCCCCAACGGAGGGGTGACCGAACGTCTGTTTTTT
14	TRBV19	TRBJ1-6	-	-	CASRIRGSNSPLHF	TGTGCCAGTAGGATCAGGGGCAGTAATTCACCCCTCCACTTT
16	TRBV19	TRBJ2-1	-	TRBD2	CASSILAGFSYNEQFF	TGTGCCAGTAGTATTCTAGCGGGGTTCTCCTACAATGAGCAGTTCTTC
16	TRBV6-2/TRBV6-3	TRBJ1-5	-	-	CASSSNLQGMNQPQHF	TGTGCCAGCAGTTCTAATCTCCAGGGTATGAATCAGCCCCAGCATTTT
12	TRBV5-5	TRBJ1-5	-	-	CASSQEGQPQHF	TGTGCCAGCAGCCAAGAGGGACAGCCCCAGCATTTT
15	TRBV5-4	TRBJ1-1	-	TRBD1	CASSFRQGRDTEAFF	TGTGCCAGCAGCTTCCGACAGGGGCGGGACACTGAAGCTTTCTTT
16	TRBV27	TRBJ1-2	-	TRBD1	CASSLFSRSQGGGYTF	TGTGCCAGCAGTTTATTTTCGAGGAGCCAGGGGGGTGGCTACACCTTC
18	TRBV7-2	TRBJ2-5	-	TRBD2	CASSLARTSGGFQETQYF	TGTGCCAGCAGCTTAGCGAGAACTAGCGGGGGCTTCCAAGAGACCCAGTACTTC
14	TRBV6-2/TRBV6-3	TRBJ1-1	-	TRBD1	CASSYPGQGTEAFF	TGTGCCAGCAGTTACCCCGGACAGGGGACTGAAGCTTTCTTT
15	TRBV11-3	TRBJ2-7	-	TRBD1	CASGLGTGSIYEQYF	TGTGCCAGCGGATTAGGGACAGGGAGTATCTACGAGCAGTACTTC
12	TRBV29-1	TRBJ2-3	-	-	CSAETGTDTQYF	TGCAGCGCAGAGACGGGTACAGATACGCAGTATTTT
14	TRBV19	TRBJ1-2	-	-	CASSPRQASDGYTF	TGTGCCAGTAGTCCCCGGCAGGCCTCGGATGGCTACACCTTC
15	TRBV4-2	TRBJ2-7	many	-	CASSHGQGPQYEQYF	TGTGCCAGCAGCCACGGCCAGGGGCCCCAATACGAGCAGTACTTC
13	TRBV12-3/TRBV12-4	TRBJ1-2	-	-	CASTPEGLIGYTF	TGTGCCAGCACCCCGGAGGGGCTGATTGGCTACACCTTC
14	TRBV5-6	TRBJ1-6	once	TRBD1	CASSSDRLLSPLHF	TGTGCCAGCAGCTCGGACAGGCTTTTGTCACCCCTCCACTTT
16	TRBV7-6	TRBJ2-7	-	-	CASSYTDRAPPGEQYF	TGTGCCAGCAGCTATACGGACCGGGCCCCACCGGGAGAGCAGTACTTC
15	TRBV27	TRBJ2-1	-	TRBD2	CASRSGGANYNEQFF	TGTGCCAGCCGGAGCGGGGGGGCAAACTACAATGAGCAGTTCTTC
15	TRBV2	TRBJ2-5	-	TRBD2	CASSDSGRVGETQYF	TGTGCCAGCAGTGATAGCGGGAGGGTGGGAGAGACCCAGTACTTC
16	TRBV30	TRBJ1-5	-	-	CAWSVRAGVSNQPQHF	TGTGCCTGGAGTGTACGGGCAGGGGTTAGCAATCAGCCCCAGCATTTT
14	TRBV3-1/TRBV3-2	TRBJ2-5	-	-	CASSPGAGVETQYF	TGTGCCAGCAGCCCGGGCGCAGGGGTAGAGACCCAGTACTTC
15	TRBV6-4	TRBJ2-1	once	-	CASSDSGGAYNEQFF	TGTGCCAGCAGTGACTCAGGGGGGGCCTACAATGAGCAGTTCTTC
16	TRBV18	TRBJ2-7	once	TRBD1	CASSPTGDGSSYEQYF	TGTGCCAGCTCACCGACAGGGGATGGGAGCTCCTACGAGCAGTACTTC
16	TRBV10-3	TRBJ2-3	-	TRBD1	CAISPLQGGGTDTQYF	TGTGCCATCAGTCCGTTACAGGGGGGAGGTACAGATACGCAGTATTTT
14	TRBV4-3	TRBJ1-1	-	-	CASSQDRGGTEAFF	TGCGCCAGCAGCCAAGATCGGGGGGGCACTGAAGCTTTCTTT
14	TRBV3-1/TRBV3-2	TRBJ1-1	-	-	CASSQDLWNTEAFF	TGTGCCAGCAGCCAAGACCTATGGAACACTGAAGCTTTCTTT
14	TRBV6-1	TRBJ2-7	-	TRBD1	CASSEQGQSYEQYF	TGTGCCAGCAGTGAACAGGGACAGTCCTACGAGCAGTACTTC